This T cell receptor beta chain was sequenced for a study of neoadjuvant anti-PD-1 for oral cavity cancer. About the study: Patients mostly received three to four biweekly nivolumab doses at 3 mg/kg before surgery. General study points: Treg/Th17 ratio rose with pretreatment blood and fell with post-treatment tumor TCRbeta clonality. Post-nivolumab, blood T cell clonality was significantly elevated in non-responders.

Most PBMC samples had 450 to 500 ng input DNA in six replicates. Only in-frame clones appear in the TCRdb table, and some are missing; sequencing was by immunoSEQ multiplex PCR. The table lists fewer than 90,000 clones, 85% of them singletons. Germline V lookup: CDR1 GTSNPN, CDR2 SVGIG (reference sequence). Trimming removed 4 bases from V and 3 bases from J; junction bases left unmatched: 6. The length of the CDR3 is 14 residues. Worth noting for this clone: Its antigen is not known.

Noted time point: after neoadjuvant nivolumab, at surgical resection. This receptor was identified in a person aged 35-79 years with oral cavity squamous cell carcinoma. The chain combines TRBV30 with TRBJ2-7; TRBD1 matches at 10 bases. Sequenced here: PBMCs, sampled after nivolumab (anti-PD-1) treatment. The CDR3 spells CAWMNRDRGYEQYF. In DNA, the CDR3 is TGTGCCTGGATGAACCGGGACAGGGGCTACGAGCAGTACTTC.